This is a list of T cell receptor beta chains from one sample in a study of radiation and T cells in renal cell carcinoma. Sequenced by immunoSEQ multiplex PCR; TCRdb stores in-frame clones only, minus some. The sample contains fewer than 150,000 clones, 70% to 90% of which appear only once. This specimen consisted of blood, obtained from a patient whose treatment included radiotherapy and nephrectomy. Receptors were obtained from a woman in her 70s with renal cell carcinoma. Each CDR3 is given with its conserved first and last residue. The D gene is left open where the match is weak. Clone size, where shown, is once, few, many, or a class for clones that have expanded.

CDR3nt	CDR3aa	abundance	v_gene	d_gene	j_gene
TGCGCCAGCAGCTTGGGAGGGGCAGATACGCAGTATTTT	CASSLGGADTQYF	NA	TRBV5-1	NA	TRBJ2-3
TGTGCCAGTAGTACAGGGAGGGGGGGGAATGAGCAGTTCTTC	CASSTGRGGNEQFF	NA	TRBV19	NA	TRBJ2-1
TGTGCCAGCAGTTGGGGGGGCCTTACTGAAGCTTTCTTT	CASSWGGLTEAFF	NA	TRBV6-1	NA	TRBJ1-1
TGTGCCAGCAGTGAATTTAACACCGGGGAGCTGTTTTTT	CASSEFNTGELFF	NA	TRBV25-1	NA	TRBJ2-2
TGTGCCAGCAGTTTAAGGCGGGGGAGCTCCTACGAGCAGTACTTC	CASSLRRGSSYEQYF	NA	TRBV27	TRBD2	TRBJ2-7
TGCGCCAGCAGCACTGGGACAGGGGACGAGCAGTACTTC	CASSTGTGDEQYF	few	TRBV5-1	TRBD1	TRBJ2-7
TGTGCTAGTGGTTTGGTGGACAGGGCTAATGAGCAGTTCTTC	CASGLVDRANEQFF	NA	TRBV12-5	TRBD1	TRBJ2-1
TGCGCCAGCAGCCATGAGACAGGGCGGATTGAGACCCAGTACTTC	CASSHETGRIETQYF	NA	TRBV4-1	TRBD1	TRBJ2-5
TGTGCCAGCACTGCCATAATTAACACTGAAGCTTTCTTT	CASTAIINTEAFF	NA	TRBV2	NA	TRBJ1-1
TGTGCCAGCAGCTTAAAAGGGACAGGGGTAACTGAAGCTTTCTTT	CASSLKGTGVTEAFF	NA	TRBV7-2	TRBD1	TRBJ1-1